This TCR beta chain stems from a study of vaccination and CD4 T cells after COVID-19. General observations from the study: Looking at convalescent patients, a median approximately 86% of reactive clones were present only post-vaccination.

The V end was cut by 5 bases, the J end by 8 bases, with 20 bases between. The CDR3 extends over 15 amino acids. Per germline, CDR1 SGHTA and CDR2 FQGNSA. With the Oncomine TCR Beta short-read assay, DNA from cultured CD4+ T cells was sequenced. MiXCR, run by TCRdb on the PCR reads, gives a single entry per CDR3 protein. The profile covers about 18,000 distinct CDR3 sequences, with 40% to 65% appearing a single time and approximately 17% taken by the ten largest. As to treatment: roughly ten-day PBMC culture with coronavirus spike peptide pools or control peptides (ViraFEST assay). Once peptide pools had expanded antigen-specific T cells, ViraFEST sequenced TCRs. Concerning this clonotype itself: Its antigen is not known.

The sample was CD4+ T cells from blood, cultured in vitro, taken before SARS-CoV-2 vaccination. The clonotype was recovered from a human donor who had recovered from COVID-19. The chain is built from TRBV7-2 and TRBJ2-3, with a possible D match to TRBD1 (6 bases). This chain's CDR3 is CASSKPDSRPGTQYF. DNA for the CDR3: TGTGCCAGCAGCAAGCCGGACAGCCGTCCAGGTACGCAGTATTTT.